The source of this T cell receptor (beta chain) is a study of T cells in localized non-small cell lung cancer. The germline gives CDR1 MNHEY, CDR2 SVGAGI. The V and J ends lost 3 bases and 7 bases, in that order; junction bases with no gene match: 4. CDR3 length: 13 amino acids. Clones were read by immunoSEQ multiplex PCR, and TCRdb kept only the in-frame ones, dropping some. The sample contains about 33,000 clones, roughly 87% of which appear only once. This TCR was sampled from a man between 40 and 69 years old with stage III lung adenocarcinoma. This specimen was peripheral blood mononuclear cells, taken before any cancer treatment. The J gene is TRBJ1-1, the V gene TRBV6-5; TRBD1 matches at 8 bases. The CDR3 DNA reads TGTGCCAGCAGTTATGGACAGGGCCATGAAGCTTTCTTT. As protein: CASSYGQGHEAFF.